The 20 T cell receptor beta chains below come from one sample, sequenced in a study of beta chain features in type 1 diabetes. Overall study results and limits: TCRB CDR3 length was moderately but significantly reduced in all four CD4+ subsets of Type 1 diabetes patients.

Antigens of these TCRs are unknown. The whole isolated RNA underwent reverse transcription, so sequencing captured expressed TCRB transcripts. Sequencing used immunoSEQ multiplex PCR; TCRdb keeps in-frame clones, though not all of them. The sample comprises a few hundred thousand clones, around an eighth of which are singletons, and approximately 0.011% rests with the top ten. Source material: naive CD4+ T cells from blood. The receptors were gathered from a woman aged 18-30 years with type 1 diabetes.

CDR3 residues: CASRLAGDDEQFF. CDR3 DNA: TGTGCCAGCAGACTAGCGGGAGATGATGAGCAGTTCTTC. The rearrangement joins TRBV10-3 to TRBJ2-1; TRBD2 matches at 12 bases. Germline CDR1 ENHRY, CDR2 SYGVKD. CDR3 length equals 13 residues. The V segment lost 10 bases and the J segment 8 bases; nucleotides outside the gene matches: 6.

This chain uses TRBV27 with TRBJ1-5; maybe TRBD1 (5 bases). V was pared by 5 bases and J by 1 base, with 9 bases between. The CDR3 loop spans 14 amino acids. Germline V CDR1 and CDR2: MNHEY, SMNVEV (reference sequence). The CDR3 DNA sequence: TGTGCCAGCAGTACCGGGGGGAGCAATCAGCCCCAGCATTTT. Translation: CASSTGGSNQPQHF.

The genes are TRBV4-2 and TRBJ2-5; D may match TRBD1 or TRBD2 (5 bases each). The V gene lost 4 bases and the J gene lost 5 bases, with 14 bases spanning the gap. The V gene's germline CDR1 is LGHNA and CDR2 YNFKEQ. This CDR3 comprises 14 residues. The CDR3 DNA follows: TGTGCCAGCAGCCTAGAGGGCAGGGTGGAGACCCAGTACTTC. The encoded protein is CASSLEGRVETQYF.

This clone was seen a few times. This chain joins TRBV19 and TRBJ2-7; TRBD1 agrees at 10 bases. The V segment lost 5 bases and the J segment 7 bases; nucleotides outside the gene matches: 5. This CDR3 region has 13 residues. In germline, CDR1 is LNHDA, CDR2 SQIVND (reference sequence). The CDR3 here is CASSLDRGREQYF. The CDR3 region has the DNA TGTGCCAGTAGTCTCGACAGGGGGCGTGAGCAGTACTTC. The full variable domain, with the rest looked up from reference TRBV19 and TRBJ2-7, is DGGITQSPKYLFRKEGQNVTLSCEQNLNHDAMYWYRQDPGQGLRLIYYSQIVNDFQKGDIAEGYSVSREKKESFPLTVTSAQKNPTAFYLCASSLDRGREQYFGPGTRLTVT.

This clone turned up a few times. This chain uses TRBV5-1 with TRBJ2-5; 7 bases match TRBD2. V dropped 5 bases and J dropped 2; count of bases not matched to a gene: 0. Germline CDR1 SGHRS, CDR2 YFSETQ. The CDR3 is made up of 12 amino acids. CDR3 protein: CASRRGQETQYF. Written as DNA, the CDR3 is TGCGCCAGCAGGCGGGGGCAAGAGACCCAGTACTTC.

The chain has TRBV5-6 and TRBJ2-3; a possible D gene is TRBD1 (5 bases). Germline V gene data show CDR1 as SGHDT and CDR2 as YYEEEE. This CDR3 is built from 14 residues. The V end lost 7 bases, the J end lost 1 base, and 13 bases lay between the germline ends. The CDR3 DNA reads TGTGCCAGCCTTGCAGGGCTGGGCACAGATACGCAGTATTTT. It is translated as CASLAGLGTDTQYF.

The gene calls are TRBV14 and TRBJ2-7; weak D call: TRBD1 (7 bases). The CDR3 has 13 amino acids. The germline CDR1 and CDR2 sequences are SGHDN and FVKESK. Trimming cost V 6 bases and J 3 bases, with 12 bases left between them. The chain's CDR3 is CASRRQGLYEQYF. In DNA, the CDR3 is TGTGCCAGCAGAAGACAGGGACTCTACGAGCAGTACTTC.

This clone was counted between two and nine times. The V and J genes are TRBV28 and TRBJ2-7; the match to TRBD2 covers 7 bases. The germline V gene encodes CDR1 MDHEN and CDR2 SYDVKM. The CDR3 covers 12 residues. J lost 7 bases, V lost 5 bases, and 5 bases had no gene match. The CDR3 sequence: CASSPAGGEQYF. In DNA form, the CDR3 reads TGTGCCAGCAGTCCTGCCGGGGGGGAGCAGTACTTC.

This chain joins TRBV18 and TRBJ2-5; a weak D match, TRBD2 (5 bases). The CDR3 is 14 residues long. With 2 bases removed from V and 5 bases from J, the gap between germline ends came to 12 bases. Per the germline V gene, CDR1 is KGHSH and CDR2 is LQKENI. CDR3 DNA: TGTGCCAGCTCACCAAGAGGGCCAAGGGAGACCCAGTACTTC. Protein product: CASSPRGPRETQYF.

This clone was seen a handful of times. The chain combines TRBV5-1 with TRBJ2-7; TRBD1 might be the D (5 bases). Per germline, CDR1 SGHRS and CDR2 YFSETQ. Trimming removed 0 bases at V and 3 bases at J, with 7 bases between. The CDR3 consists of 13 residues. CDR3 region: CASSLVQGYEQYF. Here the CDR3 DNA reads TGCGCCAGCAGCTTGGTTCAGGGCTACGAGCAGTACTTC.

The chain joins TRBV7-2 to TRBJ2-5; D is possibly TRBD1 (5 bases). The V gene lost 5 bases and the J gene lost 2 bases, with 9 bases spanning the gap. The CDR3 consists of 13 residues. CDR1 and CDR2 from the germline V gene are SGHTA and FQGNSA. The CDR3 nucleotides are TGTGCCAGCAGCCCGGACACTCAAGAGACCCAGTACTTC. Encoded protein: CASSPDTQETQYF.

This clone appeared a few times. The gene calls are TRBV4-1 and TRBJ2-4; TRBD1 aligns across 10 bases. The CDR3 has 14 residues. Germline loops: CDR1 MGHRA, CDR2 YSYEKL. V lost 4 bases, J lost 6 bases, and 3 bases stayed unmatched. The CDR3 region has the DNA TGCGCCAGCAGCCGGACAGGGGGAGTAAACATTCAGTACTTC. Residues: CASSRTGGVNIQYF.

The rearrangement uses TRBV11-2 and TRBJ1-2; 12 nucleotides match TRBD1. The CDR3 runs 18 residues. CDR1 SGHAT and CDR2 FQNNGV come from the germline V gene. Trimming cost V 5 bases and J 3 bases; bases outside gene matches: 13. The CDR3 spells CASSPWDRGRLDDYGYTF. As DNA, the CDR3 is TGTGCCAGCAGCCCATGGGACAGGGGGCGCCTGGACGACTATGGCTACACCTTC.

This clone has more than one count but fewer than ten. The J gene is TRBJ2-5, the V gene TRBV28; TRBD2 might be the D (5 bases). CDR3 length: 12 amino acids. The V end was cut by 6 bases, the J end by 10 bases, with 15 bases between. Germline CDR1 is MDHEN and CDR2 is SYDVKM. The CDR3 region has the DNA TGTGCCAGCAGCCTCCCCCCCCGGGACCAGTACTTC. Its protein is CASSLPPRDQYF.

This clone turned up a few times. The chain is built from TRBV25-1 and TRBJ2-7; D remains unclear. V gave up 3 bases and J gave up 2 bases, with 5 bases separating them. The CDR3 runs to 12 residues. Per germline, CDR1 MGHDK and CDR2 SYGVNS. The CDR3 region is CASSERPYEQYF. CDR3 sequence (DNA): TGTGCCAGCAGTGAGCGGCCCTACGAGCAGTACTTC.

V and J are TRBV29-1 and TRBJ2-3, with D possibly being TRBD1 (6 bases). The ends were cut back, 4 bases at V and 9 bases at J, with 20 bases in the middle. The CDR3 spans 14 residues. The germline CDR1 and CDR2 sequences are SQVTM and ANQGSEA. DNA for the CDR3: TGCAGCGTTGCCGGCAGGGGAGTGGAGCTAACGCAGTATTTT. Translating gives CSVAGRGVELTQYF.

The gene calls are TRBV6-5 and TRBJ2-5; TRBD2 is a possible D gene (5 bases). This CDR3 region has 13 residues. CDR1 and CDR2 from the germline V gene are MNHEY and SVGAGI. Trimming took 10 bases from V and 1 from J, leaving 13 bases between them. As DNA, the CDR3 is TGTGCCACATCCCTAGCCCCCCAAGAGACCCAGTACTTC. Its translation: CATSLAPQETQYF.

The rearrangement links TRBV5-6 to TRBJ2-1; no clear D gene. There are 11 residues in the CDR3. Germline-derived CDR1 and CDR2 are SGHDT and YYEEEE. Deletions cut 0 bases from V and 9 bases from J, with 4 bases between. CDR3 bases: TGTGCCAGCAGCTTGGGGCCTGAGCAGTTCTTC. This gives the protein CASSLGPEQFF.

This chain connects TRBV5-1 to TRBJ2-5; tentatively, D is TRBD1 (6 bases). The CDR3 totals 14 residues. The V gene's germline CDR1 is SGHRS and CDR2 YFSETQ. The V end lost 4 bases, the J end lost 2 bases, and 12 bases lay between the germline ends. The CDR3: CASSPGQKQETQYF. The CDR3 DNA is TGCGCCAGCAGCCCGGGACAAAAACAAGAGACCCAGTACTTC. The entire variable domain, with the rest obtained from reference TRBV5-1 and TRBJ2-5, is as follows: KAGVTQTPRYLIKTRGQQVTLSCSPISGHRSVSWYQQTPGQGLQFLFEYFSETQRNKGNFPGRFSGRQFSNSRSEMNVSTLELGDSALYLCASSPGQKQETQYFGPGTRLLVL.

This clone has a handful of counts. The chain couples TRBV6-5 to TRBJ2-3; weak D call: TRBD1 (6 bases). V was trimmed by 4 bases and J by 0 bases, leaving 11 bases between them. Germline-derived CDR1 and CDR2 are MNHEY and SVGAGI. The CDR3 is 15 amino acids. This CDR3 is CASSSDRPSTDTQYF. Written as DNA, the CDR3 is TGTGCCAGCAGTTCGGACAGACCTAGCACAGATACGCAGTATTTT.